This TCR beta chain was sequenced during a study of T cells in localized non-small cell lung cancer. Whole-study results and caveats: In adjacent lung, a median around 55 of the top 100 tumor clones were found.

In the case of this clone: Its antigen remains unknown.

This table comes from immunoSEQ multiplex PCR, and its TCRdb copy is limited to in-frame clones, with some not included. The sample holds roughly 48,000 clones; around 77% are singletons and the top ten take less than 20%. The sequence was obtained from a man aged 40-75 years with stage I squamous cell lung carcinoma. This sample comprised peripheral blood, obtained before any cancer treatment.

The CDR3 DNA sequence: TGTGCCAGCAGACAGCGGACCTCAGGGCCCCAGTTCTTC. Amino acid sequence: CASRQRTSGPQFF. The chain couples TRBV6-5 to TRBJ2-1, with D possibly being TRBD1 or TRBD2 (5 bases each). This CDR3 region has 13 residues. Per the germline V gene, CDR1 is MNHEY and CDR2 is SVGAGI. V gave up 6 bases and J gave up 13 bases, with 19 bases separating them.